Described below is a single T cell receptor (beta chain) sequence and its context. The data belong to a study of blood T cell repertoires in COVID-19. In the study overall: Sites across the United States, Italy and Spain contributed samples from acute and convalescent COVID-19.

Authors' processing steps: Researchers report that nucleated cell counts were estimated from reference gene primer amplification. Generated by immunoSEQ multiplex PCR, the TCRdb table keeps only in-frame clones and is missing some. The V and J calls and clone size are taken from that table; D and trimming were inferred from the DNA. The sample lists tens of thousands of clones, approximately 88% occurring once. This CDR3 has 18 residues. The J segment lost 6 bases and the V segment lost 0 bases, leaving 14 bases of the junction unmatched. Germline V CDR1 and CDR2: SGHAT, FQNNGV. Sequenced sample: peripheral blood. The receptor comes from a man older than 75 with acute or convalescent COVID-19. The V gene is TRBV11-2, the J gene TRBJ2-5, with TRBD2 matching 9 bases. Here the CDR3 DNA reads TGTGCCAGCAGCTTAGATCTTGTGGTAGCGGGGGCTCGGCAGACCCAGTACTTC. It translates to CASSLDLVVAGARQTQYF.